Presented here are 19 T cell receptor beta chains from one specimen sequenced in a study of T cells after yellow fever vaccination. TCRdb reprocessed the 5' RACE reads with MiXCR, giving one entry per CDR3 protein. The table has about 130,000 distinct CDR3 sequences, about 8.2% seen once. Sample: CD8+ T cells sorted from PBMCs, taken on the day of the yellow fever booster vaccination. The receptors stem from a young man who received the YFV17D yellow fever vaccine.

This clonotype was counted only a few times. The V gene is TRBV12-2, the J gene TRBJ2-1; the D call TRBD2 from the table was never checked on the DNA. TRBV12-2 is described as a pseudogene. This CDR3 is built from 17 residues. Here the CDR3 DNA reads TGTGCAAGTCCCACTATCGCGGGCCTCAGAGGCTACAATGAGCAGTTCTTC. Translation: CASPTIAGLRGYNEQFF.

This clonotype was counted only a few times. The chain joins TRBV20-1 to TRBJ2-5, with 7 bases aligning to TRBD2. The V segment lost 1 base and the J segment 5 bases; nucleotides outside the gene matches: 10. Germline CDR1 is DFQATT and CDR2 is SNEGSKA (reference sequence). This CDR3 is built from 15 residues. The CDR3 DNA follows: TGCAGTGCTAGAGGTGCGGGGGAGCCTAGGGAGACCCAGTACTTC. Its protein is CSARGAGEPRETQYF.

The genes are TRBV4-3 and TRBJ1-2; a weak D match, TRBD1 (6 bases). Germline assignment: CDR1 LGHNA and CDR2 YSLEER. The ends were cut back, 1 base at V and 0 bases at J, with 9 bases in the middle. The CDR3 is 15 amino acids. The CDR3 loop reads CASSQGTVSNYGYTF. The CDR3 DNA reads as TGCGCCAGCAGCCAAGGGACAGTGTCTAACTATGGCTACACCTTC.

This clonotype has just a few counts. The J gene is TRBJ2-3, the V gene TRBV11-3; 11 bases line up with TRBD2. The germline gives CDR1 SGHNT, CDR2 YENEEA. V shed 5 bases, J shed 6 bases, and the junction held 7 bases outside the gene matches. The CDR3 sequence is 15 residues long. As DNA, the CDR3 is TGTGCCAGCAGCCAGGGACTAGCGGCGGCGGATACGCAGTATTTT. Residues: CASSQGLAAADTQYF.

This chain uses TRBV27 with TRBJ2-3; D is perhaps TRBD2 (5 bases). Germline lookup yields CDR1 MNHEY and CDR2 SMNVEV (reference sequence). Between the trimmed V and J ends, which lost 2 bases and 6 bases, there was a span of 9 bases. The CDR3 totals 13 residues. CDR3 bases: TGTGCCAGCAGTTTAGGAGGTGAGGATACGCAGTATTTT. Protein: CASSLGGEDTQYF.

This clonotype came up a few times. J is TRBJ1-1 and V is TRBV29-1; D gene ambiguous. Trimming removed 2 bases from V and 1 base from J, with 2 bases in between. The CDR3 is 11 amino acids. The V gene's germline CDR1 is SQVTM and CDR2 ANQGSEA. In DNA, the CDR3 is TGCAGCGTTGAACGGAACACTGAAGCTTTCTTT. Translation gives CSVERNTEAFF.

This clonotype was counted at least ten times. V is TRBV9 and J is TRBJ1-3; TRBD1 might be the D (5 bases). V was clipped by 5 bases and J by 2 bases, with 14 bases between them. The CDR3 is 15 amino acids. From germline, CDR1 is SGDLS and CDR2 YYNGEE. The CDR3 region has the DNA TGTGCCAGCAGTATTTCAGGGTCGGCTGGAAACACCATATATTTT. Its protein product is CASSISGSAGNTIYF.

This clonotype was counted between two and nine times. The rearrangement uses TRBV7-2 and TRBJ2-7; the D is unclear. The V end lost 4 bases, the J end lost 3 bases, and 10 bases lay between the germline ends. CDR1 and CDR2 (germline): SGHTA, FQGNSA. The CDR3 sequence is 13 residues long. The CDR3 DNA is TGTGCCAGCAGCTCGCTATCGTACTACGAGCAGTACTTC. Translating gives CASSSLSYYEQYF.

The J gene is TRBJ2-1, the V gene TRBV14; 11 bases align to TRBD2. The CDR3 spans 18 residues. The germline gives CDR1 SGHDN, CDR2 FVKESK. J was trimmed by 5 bases and V by 2 bases; bases with no gene match: 11. CDR3: CASSQLPSGGLHNNEQFF. The CDR3 nucleotides are TGTGCCAGCAGCCAATTGCCTAGCGGGGGGCTCCACAACAATGAGCAGTTCTTC. Full variable domain (rest looked up from reference TRBV14 and TRBJ2-1): EAGVTQFPSHSVIEKGQTVTLRCDPISGHDNLYWYRRVMGKEIKFLLHFVKESKQDESGMPNNRFLAERTGGTYSTLKVQPAELEDSGVYFCASSQLPSGGLHNNEQFFGPGTRLTVL.

This chain uses TRBV20-1 with TRBJ1-5, with 7 nucleotides matching TRBD1. Germline V lookup: CDR1 DFQATT, CDR2 SNEGSKA (reference sequence). V dropped 2 bases and J dropped 0; count of bases not matched to a gene: 4. This CDR3 region has 15 residues. The CDR3 loop is CSARPGQDSNQPQHF. CDR3 nucleotides: TGCAGTGCTAGACCCGGACAGGATAGCAATCAGCCCCAGCATTTT.

This clonotype was counted a few times. The V and J genes are TRBV5-1 and TRBJ2-3; D unclear. Germline loops: CDR1 SGHRS, CDR2 YFSETQ. V was trimmed by 4 bases and J by 2 bases, leaving 20 bases between them. The CDR3 extends over 17 amino acids. For the CDR3, the DNA is TGCGCCAGCAGCATGGAAGGGCGCAGCTATTACACAGATACGCAGTATTTT. This gives the protein CASSMEGRSYYTDTQYF.

This clonotype occurred a few times. The rearrangement links TRBV5-5 to TRBJ2-2; D is unresolved. Germline V gives CDR1 SGHKS, CDR2 YYEKEE (reference sequence). This CDR3 is 13 amino acids long. V shed 3 bases and J shed 4 bases, with 7 bases lying between them. The CDR3 nucleotides are TGTGCCAGCAGCTCCGACCTCACCGGGGAGCTGTTTTTT. Translation: CASSSDLTGELFF.

To note about this clonotype: The CDR3 does not end in the conserved phenylalanine or tryptophan, so this is likely a read error. This chain connects TRBV6-2 or TRBV6-3 to TRBJ1-6, with D perhaps TRBD1 (6 bases). CDR1 MNHEY and CDR2 SVGEGT come from the germline V gene. Between the trimmed V and J ends, which lost 0 bases and 7 bases, there was a span of 10 bases. This CDR3 is 15 amino acids long. The CDR3 loop reads CASSYSGADNSPLHL. The CDR3 nucleotides are TGTGCCAGCAGTTACTCGGGGGCGGACAATTCACCCCTCCACCTT.

The genes are TRBV7-9 and TRBJ2-1, with 9 bases fitting TRBD1. The length of the CDR3 is 16 residues. The germline gives CDR1 SEHNR, CDR2 FQNEAQ (reference sequence). V lost 5 bases to trimming and J lost 0 bases; unmatched junction nucleotides: 5. The CDR3, as DNA: TGTGCCAGCAGCACATCGACAGGGGGCTCCTACAATGAGCAGTTCTTC. Translated, it gives CASSTSTGGSYNEQFF.

This clonotype was detected many times. The genes are TRBV7-9 and TRBJ1-6; 8 bases line up with TRBD1. CDR3 length equals 14 residues. The germline CDR1 and CDR2 sequences are SEHNR and FQNEAQ (reference sequence). The trim removed 6 bases at V and 10 bases at J, leaving 8 bases unmatched. CDR3 bases: TGTGCCAGCAGTCCTGGACAGGGCGGCTCACCCCTCCACTTT. Translated: CASSPGQGGSPLHF.

This clonotype was counted many times. The V gene is TRBV29-1, the J gene TRBJ2-2, with D possibly matching TRBD1 (5 bases). The CDR3 sequence is 15 residues long. The V and J ends lost 4 bases and 6 bases respectively, with 18 bases between them. Germline CDR1 is SQVTM and CDR2 is ANQGSEA. Here the CDR3 DNA reads TGCAGCGTTGCGTCTGGTCAGGGTTTAGCCGGGGAGCTGTTTTTT. Encoded protein: CSVASGQGLAGELFF.

This clonotype was found many times. CDR3 in DNA: TGTGCCAGCAGTTATAGTACGGGGGCTCAGGGCTACACCTTC. Translating gives CASSYSTGAQGYTF. This chain connects TRBV6-6 to TRBJ1-2; D is perhaps TRBD1 (6 bases). V was cut by 3 bases and J by 8 bases, with 16 bases left in between. CDR3 length: 14 amino acids. Germline V lookup: CDR1 MNHNY, CDR2 SVGAGI (reference sequence).

This clonotype was seen more than once but under ten times. The chain is built from TRBV6-5 and TRBJ2-4; 7 nucleotides agree with TRBD2. With 9 bases clipped from V and 0 bases from J, the junction kept 11 bases outside the gene matches. CDR1 MNHEY and CDR2 SVGAGI come from the germline V gene. The CDR3 runs to 16 residues. The CDR3 DNA sequence: TGTGCCAGTCGATCGGGGGGAACGATAGCCAAAAACATTCAGTACTTC. Protein sequence: CASRSGGTIAKNIQYF.

The CDR3 DNA follows: TGTGCCAGCAGCCAGGGGGACCGCAAGGCCTCTGGGGCCAACGTCCTGACTTTC. It encodes CASSQGDRKASGANVLTF. This chain joins TRBV14 and TRBJ2-6, with D perhaps being TRBD1 or TRBD2 (5 bases each). This CDR3 is built from 18 residues. V was clipped by 3 bases and J by 0 bases, with 15 bases between them. Looked up from germline, CDR1 is SGHDN and CDR2 is FVKESK.